This entry lists 7 T cell receptor beta chains sequenced from one sample in a study of CD8 T cells in Susac syndrome. With random hexamers, about 0.5 to 1 ug RNA was reverse transcribed. Each CDR3 protein is one row after TCRdb ran MiXCR on the immunoSEQ multiplex PCR reads. The data contain 250,000 or so distinct CDR3 sequences, around 93% of them singletons. Sequenced: CD4+ T cells from PBMCs. The receptors derive from a human donor with multiple sclerosis.

This clonotype was seen more than once but under ten times. The rearrangement joins TRBV11-2 to TRBJ2-5, with TRBD2 as a possible D gene (5 bases). The germline V and J ends were trimmed by 1 base and 5 bases, with 14 bases remaining between them. CDR1 is SGHAT and CDR2 is FQNNGV in the germline V gene. This CDR3 spans 15 amino acids. CDR3 protein: CASSLARSGVETQYF. The CDR3 nucleotides read TGTGCCAGCAGCTTAGCACGATCCGGGGTTGAGACCCAGTACTTC.

This clonotype was observed once. The chain couples TRBV27 to TRBJ2-1, with 7 nucleotides matching TRBD2. The V gene end was trimmed by 4 bases and the J gene end by 0 bases; junction bases not matched to a gene: 3. The CDR3 loop spans 15 amino acids. Germline CDR1 MNHEY, CDR2 SMNVEV (reference sequence). The DNA for the CDR3 is TGTGCCAGCAGTTCTGGCGGGAGCTCCTACAATGAGCAGTTCTTC. Translation: CASSSGGSSYNEQFF.

A single count supports this clonotype. The chain carries TRBV3-1 and TRBJ2-2; D may be TRBD2 (5 bases). Trimming took 4 bases from V and 6 from J, leaving 6 bases between them. Germline V gives CDR1 LGHDT, CDR2 YNNKEL (reference sequence). This CDR3 contains 12 residues. The CDR3 nucleotides are TGTGCCAGCAGCCGGCGGGCCGGGGAGCTGTTTTTT. This translates into CASSRRAGELFF.

This chain uses TRBV15 with TRBJ2-1; weak D call: TRBD1 (5 bases). The CDR3 is 16 amino acids. V dropped 2 bases and J dropped 0 bases, with 11 bases sitting between them. Germline V gene data show CDR1 as LNHNV and CDR2 as YYDKDF (reference sequence). Here the CDR3 DNA reads TGTGCCACCAGCAGACCTGAAGGGGCCTCCTACAATGAGCAGTTCTTC. Encoded protein: CATSRPEGASYNEQFF.

The V call is TRBV29-1, the J call TRBJ1-1; D gene unclear. Germline V gene sequence: CDR1 SQVTM, CDR2 ANQGSEA. Between the trimmed V and J ends, which lost 2 bases and 4 bases, there was a span of 14 bases. The CDR3 covers 14 residues. CDR3 DNA: TGCAGCGTTGAAAAACGGGAGAGGAGCACTGAAGCTTTCTTT. Its protein is CSVEKRERSTEAFF.

The genes are TRBV6-5 and TRBJ2-7, with TRBD1 identical over 10 bases. V was pared by 0 bases and J by 1 base, with 9 bases of the junction left unmatched. This CDR3 has 18 amino acids. Germline CDR1 is MNHEY and CDR2 is SVGAGI. The CDR3 DNA reads TGTGCCAGCAGTTACTCGATGGGCGGGACAGGGGATTCCTACGAGCAGTACTTC. Translated: CASSYSMGGTGDSYEQYF.

The V and J genes are TRBV19 and TRBJ1-1; no reliable D call. The ends were cut back, 7 bases at V and 5 bases at J, with 14 bases in the middle. The CDR3 length is 13 residues. Germline CDR1 LNHDA, CDR2 SQIVND (reference sequence). CDR3 amino acids: CASKDGGRTEAFF. In DNA form, the CDR3 reads TGTGCCAGTAAAGACGGCGGTAGGACTGAAGCTTTCTTT.